The 10 T cell receptor beta chains below all came from one sample that was sequenced in a study of T cell repertoires in cytomegalovirus infection. TCRdb recomputed calls from the reads with MiXCR, one row per CDR3 protein. Of some 300,000 distinct CDR3 sequences in the sample, 12% to 15% were seen once. The sequencing input was PBMCs. Receptor source: a human donor in good health (CMV status not recorded). Some clones in this sample may be carry-over from other donors' samples.

The chain couples TRBV15 to TRBJ2-7; 10 nucleotides match TRBD1. The junction had 7 bases not matched to a gene; V was cut back by 3 bases and J by 5 bases. Germline CDR1 and CDR2: LNHNV and YYDKDF (reference sequence). The CDR3 contains 15 residues. The CDR3: CATSSPGTGVDEQYF. Here the CDR3 DNA reads TGTGCCACCAGCAGCCCCGGGACAGGGGTCGACGAGCAGTACTTC.

This clonotype was seen many times. The rearrangement uses TRBV28 and TRBJ2-7, with 12 positions matching TRBD1. From germline, CDR1 is MDHEN and CDR2 SYDVKM. The CDR3 covers 15 residues. J gave up 5 bases and V 6 bases, and 8 bases lay outside the gene matches. The CDR3 nucleotides read TGTGCCAGCAGGCAACAGGGACAGGGGGCCCACGAGCAGTACTTC. It translates to CASRQQGQGAHEQYF.

The chain uses TRBV29-1 and TRBJ1-5; D perhaps matches TRBD1 (5 bases). Trimming left V 4 bases short and J 7 bases short, with 14 bases between. This CDR3 region has 13 residues. The germline CDR1 and CDR2 sequences are SQVTM and ANQGSEA. CDR3 in DNA: TGCAGCGTTGGTGGGGCGGAGGGACAGCCCCAGCATTTT. Translation gives CSVGGAEGQPQHF.

This chain joins TRBV28 and TRBJ1-1; no firm D call. V lost 4 bases and J 4 bases, leaving 10 bases between the germline ends. Germline V gene sequence: CDR1 MDHEN, CDR2 SYDVKM. This CDR3 spans 13 amino acids. CDR3 amino acids: CASSSGLGTEAFF. CDR3 in DNA: TGTGCCAGCAGTTCGGGGTTAGGCACTGAAGCTTTCTTT.

The chain employs TRBV6-2 or TRBV6-3 and TRBJ2-7; D is ambiguous. The ends were cut back, 6 bases at V and 0 bases at J, with 9 bases in the middle. This CDR3 is 13 amino acids long. CDR1 is MNHEY, CDR2 SVGEGT, per germline. CDR3 in amino acids: CASRERTSYEQYF. DNA for the CDR3: TGTGCCAGCAGGGAGAGGACCTCCTACGAGCAGTACTTC.

This clonotype was counted at least ten times. V is TRBV7-2 and J is TRBJ2-7; 9 positions match TRBD1. CDR1 is SGHTA and CDR2 is FQGNSA in the germline V gene. The CDR3 covers 14 residues. The J segment lost 1 base and the V segment lost 4 bases, leaving 2 bases of the junction unmatched. DNA of the CDR3: TGTGCCAGCAGCTGGACAGGGGTTTCCTACGAGCAGTACTTC. As protein: CASSWTGVSYEQYF.

This clonotype showed up many times. This CDR3 is CASSPEDRGNYEQYF. The CDR3 DNA follows: TGTGCCAGCAGCCCCGAGGACAGGGGAAATTACGAGCAGTACTTC. V and J are TRBV7-6 and TRBJ2-7; TRBD1 matches at 9 bases. This CDR3 is 15 amino acids long. The germline V gene encodes CDR1 SGHVS and CDR2 FNYEAQ. V was pared by 5 bases and J by 4 bases, with 9 bases of the junction left unmatched.

The V gene is TRBV12-3 or TRBV12-4, the J gene TRBJ2-7; 8 nucleotides line up with TRBD1. Trimming removed 6 bases from V and 0 bases from J; junction bases left unmatched: 10. The CDR3 runs to 16 residues. DNA for the CDR3: TGTGCCAGCAGCCCCTCCCCCGGGACAGGCTCCTACGAGCAGTACTTC. This encodes CASSPSPGTGSYEQYF.

CDR3 in amino acids: CASSYSKGGNQPQHF. As DNA, the CDR3 is TGTGCCAGCAGTTACTCGAAAGGGGGAAATCAGCCCCAGCATTTT. The J gene is TRBJ1-5, the V gene TRBV6-6; possible D gene TRBD1, 6 bases. The germline CDR1 and CDR2 sequences are MNHNY and SVGAGI (reference sequence). V lost 0 bases, J lost 4 bases, and 10 bases lay in between. This CDR3 is 15 amino acids long.

There are many counts of this clonotype. CDR3 in amino acids: CASSLGGLREYF. CDR3 in DNA: TGTGCCAGCAGCTTAGGGGGGCTAAGGGAGTACTTC. The chain has TRBV7-2 and TRBJ2-4, with a weak D call TRBD1 (6 bases). From germline, CDR1 is SGHTA and CDR2 FQGNSA. The CDR3 sequence is 12 residues long. With 1 base removed from V and 14 bases from J, the gap between germline ends came to 12 bases. The variable domain in full, with the rest retrieved from reference TRBV7-2 and TRBJ2-4, is GAGVSQSPSNKVTEKGKDVELRCDPISGHTALYWYRQSLGQGLEFLIYFQGNSAPDKSGLPSDRFSAERTGGSVSTLTIQRTQQEDSAVYLCASSLGGLREYFGAGTRLSVL.